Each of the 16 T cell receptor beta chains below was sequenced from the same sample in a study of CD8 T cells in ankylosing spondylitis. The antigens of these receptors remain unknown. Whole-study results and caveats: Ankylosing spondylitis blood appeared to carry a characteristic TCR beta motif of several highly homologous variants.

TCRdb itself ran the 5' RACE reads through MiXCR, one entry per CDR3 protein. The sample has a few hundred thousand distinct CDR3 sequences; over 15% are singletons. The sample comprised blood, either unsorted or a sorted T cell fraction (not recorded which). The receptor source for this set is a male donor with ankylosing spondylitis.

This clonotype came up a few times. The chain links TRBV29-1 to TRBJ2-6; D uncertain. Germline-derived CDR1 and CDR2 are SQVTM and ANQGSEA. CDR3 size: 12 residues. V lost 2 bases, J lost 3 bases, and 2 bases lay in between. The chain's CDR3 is CSVENGANVLTF. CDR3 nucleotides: TGCAGCGTTGAAAATGGGGCCAACGTCCTGACTTTC.

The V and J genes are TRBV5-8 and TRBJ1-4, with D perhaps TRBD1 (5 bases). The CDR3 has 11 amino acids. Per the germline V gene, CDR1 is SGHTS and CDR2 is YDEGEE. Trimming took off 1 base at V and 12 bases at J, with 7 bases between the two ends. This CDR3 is CASSLWGELFF. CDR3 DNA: TGTGCCAGCAGCTTGTGGGGGGAACTGTTTTTT. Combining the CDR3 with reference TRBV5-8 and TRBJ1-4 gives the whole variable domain EAGVTQSPTHLIKTRGQQATLRCSPISGHTSVYWYQQALGLGLQFLLWYDEGEERNRGNFPPRFSGRQFPNYSSELNVNALELEDSALYLCASSLWGELFFGSGTQLSVL.

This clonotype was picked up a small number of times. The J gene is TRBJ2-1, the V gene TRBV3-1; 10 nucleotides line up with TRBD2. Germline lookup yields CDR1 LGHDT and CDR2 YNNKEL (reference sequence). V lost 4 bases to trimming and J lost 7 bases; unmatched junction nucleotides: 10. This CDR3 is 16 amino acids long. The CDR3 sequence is CASSPRSAGGMNEQFF. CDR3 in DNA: TGTGCCAGCAGCCCAAGGTCAGCGGGGGGGATGAATGAGCAGTTCTTC.

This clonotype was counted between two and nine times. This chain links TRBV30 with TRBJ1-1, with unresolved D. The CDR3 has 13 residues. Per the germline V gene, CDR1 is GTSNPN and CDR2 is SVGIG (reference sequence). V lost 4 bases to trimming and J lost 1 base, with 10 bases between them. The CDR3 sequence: CAWTIKTNTEAFF. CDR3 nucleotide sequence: TGTGCCTGGACAATCAAGACGAACACTGAAGCTTTCTTT. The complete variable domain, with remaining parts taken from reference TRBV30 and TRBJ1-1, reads SQTIHQWPATLVQPVGSPLSLECTVEGTSNPNLYWYRQAAGRGLQLLFYSVGIGQISSEVPQNLSASRPQDRQFILSSKKLLLSDSGFYLCAWTIKTNTEAFFGQGTRLTVV.

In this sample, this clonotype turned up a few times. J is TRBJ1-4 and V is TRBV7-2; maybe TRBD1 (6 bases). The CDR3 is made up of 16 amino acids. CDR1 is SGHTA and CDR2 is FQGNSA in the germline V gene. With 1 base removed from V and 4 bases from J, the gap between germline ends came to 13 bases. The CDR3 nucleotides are TGTGCCAGCAGCTTAGGTTCGACAGGCCGTAATGAAAAACTGTTTTTT. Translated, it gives CASSLGSTGRNEKLFF.

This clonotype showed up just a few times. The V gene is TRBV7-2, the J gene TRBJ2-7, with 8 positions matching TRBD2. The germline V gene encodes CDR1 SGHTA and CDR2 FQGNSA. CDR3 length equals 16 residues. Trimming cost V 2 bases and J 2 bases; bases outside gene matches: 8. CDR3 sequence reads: CASSLFRLALPYEQYF. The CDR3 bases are TGTGCCAGCAGCTTATTTAGACTAGCGCTTCCCTACGAGCAGTACTTC.

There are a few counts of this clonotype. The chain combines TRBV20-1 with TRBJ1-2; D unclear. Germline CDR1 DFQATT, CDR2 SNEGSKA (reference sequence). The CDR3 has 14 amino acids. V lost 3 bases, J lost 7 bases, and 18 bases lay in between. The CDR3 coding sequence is TGCAGTGCTAGTAAGGTCGCTGCGGGAGGTGGCTACACCTTC. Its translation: CSASKVAAGGGYTF.

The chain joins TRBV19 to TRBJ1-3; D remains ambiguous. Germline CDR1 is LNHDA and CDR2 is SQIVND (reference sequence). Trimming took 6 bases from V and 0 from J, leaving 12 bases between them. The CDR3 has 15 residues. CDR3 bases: TGTGCCAGTAGAGCCAGAAACCCCTCTGGAAACACCATATATTTT. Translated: CASRARNPSGNTIYF. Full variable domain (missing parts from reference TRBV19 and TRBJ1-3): DGGITQSPKYLFRKEGQNVTLSCEQNLNHDAMYWYRQDPGQGLRLIYYSQIVNDFQKGDIAEGYSVSREKKESFPLTVTSAQKNPTAFYLCASRARNPSGNTIYFGEGSWLTVV.

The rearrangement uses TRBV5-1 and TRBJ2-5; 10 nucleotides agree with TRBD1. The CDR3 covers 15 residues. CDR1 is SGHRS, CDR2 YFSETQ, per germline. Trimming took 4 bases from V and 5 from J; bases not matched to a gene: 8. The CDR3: CASSAVGQGGETQYF. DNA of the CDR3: TGCGCCAGCAGCGCGGTCGGACAGGGGGGGGAGACCCAGTACTTC.

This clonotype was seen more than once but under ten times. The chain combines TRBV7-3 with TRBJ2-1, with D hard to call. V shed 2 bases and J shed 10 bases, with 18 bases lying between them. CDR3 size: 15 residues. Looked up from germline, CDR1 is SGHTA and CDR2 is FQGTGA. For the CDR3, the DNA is TGTGCCAGCAGCTTAGGAACGACGGCCTTTGGGGAGCAGTTCTTC. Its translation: CASSLGTTAFGEQFF.

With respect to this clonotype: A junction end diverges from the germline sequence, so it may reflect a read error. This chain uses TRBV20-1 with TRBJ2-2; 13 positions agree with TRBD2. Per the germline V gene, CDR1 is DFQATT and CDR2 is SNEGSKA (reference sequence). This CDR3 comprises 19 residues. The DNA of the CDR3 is TGCAGTGCTAGCTTTCTCGGACTAGCGGGAGCGGGGGGCACCGGGGAGCTGCTTTTT. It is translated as CSASFLGLAGAGGTGELLF.

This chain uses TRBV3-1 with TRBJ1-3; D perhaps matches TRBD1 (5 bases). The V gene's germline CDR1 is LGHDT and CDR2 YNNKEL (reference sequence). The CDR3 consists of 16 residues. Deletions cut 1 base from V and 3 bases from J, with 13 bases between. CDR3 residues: CASSQGGGFGGNTIYF. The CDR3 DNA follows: TGTGCCAGCAGCCAAGGCGGGGGTTTTGGTGGAAACACCATATATTTT.

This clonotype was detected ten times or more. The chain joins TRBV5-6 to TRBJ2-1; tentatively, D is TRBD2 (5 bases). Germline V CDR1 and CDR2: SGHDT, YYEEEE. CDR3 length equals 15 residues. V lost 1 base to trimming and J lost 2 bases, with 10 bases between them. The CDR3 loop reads CASSLLAAAYNEQFF. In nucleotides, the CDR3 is TGTGCCAGCAGCTTGCTAGCAGCCGCCTACAATGAGCAGTTCTTC.

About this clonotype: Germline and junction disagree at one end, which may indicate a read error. CDR3 loop: CASSVGPGTGSYGYTF. The CDR3, as DNA: TGTGCCAGCAGCGTAGGTCCCGGGACAGGCTCCTATGGCTACACCTTC. The rearrangement links TRBV13 to TRBJ1-2, with 8 bases identical to TRBD1. Per the germline V gene, CDR1 is PRHDT and CDR2 is FYEKMQ (reference sequence). The length of the CDR3 is 16 residues.

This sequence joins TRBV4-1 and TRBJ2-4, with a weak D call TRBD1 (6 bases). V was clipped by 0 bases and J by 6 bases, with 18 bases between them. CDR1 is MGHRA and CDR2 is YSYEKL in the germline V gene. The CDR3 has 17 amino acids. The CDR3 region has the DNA TGCGCCAGCAGCCAAGAGAGCTCTGGGGGCGGAAGAAACATTCAGTACTTC. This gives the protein CASSQESSGGGRNIQYF.

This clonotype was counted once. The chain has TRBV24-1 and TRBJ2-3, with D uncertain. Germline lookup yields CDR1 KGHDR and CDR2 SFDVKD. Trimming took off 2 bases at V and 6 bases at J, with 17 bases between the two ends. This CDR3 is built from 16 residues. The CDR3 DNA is TGTGCCACCAGTGATTCCACCGCCGAGTCCCGGGATACGCAGTATTTT. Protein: CATSDSTAESRDTQYF.